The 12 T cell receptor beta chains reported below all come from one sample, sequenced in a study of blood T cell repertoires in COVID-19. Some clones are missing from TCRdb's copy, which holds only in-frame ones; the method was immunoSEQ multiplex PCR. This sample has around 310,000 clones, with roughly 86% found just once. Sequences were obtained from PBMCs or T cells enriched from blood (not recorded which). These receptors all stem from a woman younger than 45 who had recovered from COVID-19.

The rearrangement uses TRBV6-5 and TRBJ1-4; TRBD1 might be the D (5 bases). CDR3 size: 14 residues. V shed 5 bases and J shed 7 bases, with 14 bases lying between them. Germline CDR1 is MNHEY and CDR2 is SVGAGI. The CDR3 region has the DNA TGTGCCAGCAGTCCGCAGGGTCGTGTTGAAAAACTGTTTTTT. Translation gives CASSPQGRVEKLFF.

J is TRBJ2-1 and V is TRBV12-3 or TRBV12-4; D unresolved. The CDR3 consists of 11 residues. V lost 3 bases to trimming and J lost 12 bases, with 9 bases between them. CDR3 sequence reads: CASSLRASQFF. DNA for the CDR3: TGTGCCAGCAGTTTGCGAGCCTCGCAGTTCTTC.

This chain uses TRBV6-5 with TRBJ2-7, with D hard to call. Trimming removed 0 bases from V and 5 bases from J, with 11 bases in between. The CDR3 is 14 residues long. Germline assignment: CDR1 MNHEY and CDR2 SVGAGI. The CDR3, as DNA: TGTGCCAGCAGTTACTCGAGAGGAACCCACGAGCAGTACTTC. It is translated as CASSYSRGTHEQYF.

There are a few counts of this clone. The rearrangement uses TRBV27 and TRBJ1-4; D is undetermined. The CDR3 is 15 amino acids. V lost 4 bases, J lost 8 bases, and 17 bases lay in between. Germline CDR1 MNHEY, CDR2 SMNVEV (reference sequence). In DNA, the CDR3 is TGTGCCAGCAGTTCCTCCCCCCGCGTATCGGAAAAACTGTTTTTT. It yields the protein CASSSSPRVSEKLFF.

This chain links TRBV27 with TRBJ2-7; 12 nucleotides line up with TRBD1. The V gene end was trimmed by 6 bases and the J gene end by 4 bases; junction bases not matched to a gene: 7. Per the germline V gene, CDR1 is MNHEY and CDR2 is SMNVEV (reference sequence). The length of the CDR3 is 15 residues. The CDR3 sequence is CASSLGTGGGYEQYF. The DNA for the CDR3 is TGTGCCAGCAGCCTTGGGACAGGGGGCGGTTACGAGCAGTACTTC.

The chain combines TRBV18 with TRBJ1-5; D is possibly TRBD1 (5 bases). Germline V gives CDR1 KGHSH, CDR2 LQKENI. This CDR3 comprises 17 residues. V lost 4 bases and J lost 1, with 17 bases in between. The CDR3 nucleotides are TGTGCCAGCTCACAAGGCCGGGGGGGGTTGAGCAATCAGCCCCAGCATTTT. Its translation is CASSQGRGGLSNQPQHF. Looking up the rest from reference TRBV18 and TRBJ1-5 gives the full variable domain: NAGVMQNPRHLVRRRGQEARLRCSPMKGHSHVYWYRQLPEEGLKFMVYLQKENIIDESGMPKERFSAEFPKEGPSILRIQQVVRGDSAAYFCASSQGRGGLSNQPQHFGDGTRLSIL.

The CDR3 DNA reads as TGTGCCACCAGCCCAGGGACAGGGGATACCGGGGAGCTGTTTTTT. It encodes CATSPGTGDTGELFF. This rearrangement joins TRBV15 to TRBJ2-2; 10 bases are a match to TRBD1. The trim removed 5 bases at V and 5 bases at J, leaving 5 bases unmatched. Germline-derived CDR1 and CDR2 are LNHNV and YYDKDF (reference sequence). The CDR3 extends over 15 amino acids. The whole variable domain, filled in from reference TRBV15 and TRBJ2-2, reads DAMVIQNPRYQVTQFGKPVTLSCSQTLNHNVMYWYQQKSSQAPKLLFHYYDKDFNNEADTPDNFQSRRPNTSFCFLDIRSPGLGDTAMYLCATSPGTGDTGELFFGEGSRLTVL.

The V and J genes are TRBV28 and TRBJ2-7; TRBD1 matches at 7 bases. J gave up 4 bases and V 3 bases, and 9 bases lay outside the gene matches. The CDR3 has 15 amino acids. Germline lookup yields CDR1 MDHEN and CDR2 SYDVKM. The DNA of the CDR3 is TGTGCCAGCAGTTTGCAAGCCAGGGGGTGGTACGAGCAGTACTTC. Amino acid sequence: CASSLQARGWYEQYF.

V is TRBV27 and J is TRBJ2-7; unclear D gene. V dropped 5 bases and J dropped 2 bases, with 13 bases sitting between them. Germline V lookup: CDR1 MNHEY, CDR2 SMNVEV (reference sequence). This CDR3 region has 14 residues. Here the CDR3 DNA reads TGTGCCAGCAGTGCGACACATCTCACCTACGAGCAGTACTTC. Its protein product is CASSATHLTYEQYF.

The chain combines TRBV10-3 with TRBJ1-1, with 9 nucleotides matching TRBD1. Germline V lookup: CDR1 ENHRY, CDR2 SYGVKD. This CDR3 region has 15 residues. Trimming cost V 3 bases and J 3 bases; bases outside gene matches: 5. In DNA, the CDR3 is TGTGCCATCAGTGAATCCGGGACAGGGCACACTGAAGCTTTCTTT. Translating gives CAISESGTGHTEAFF.

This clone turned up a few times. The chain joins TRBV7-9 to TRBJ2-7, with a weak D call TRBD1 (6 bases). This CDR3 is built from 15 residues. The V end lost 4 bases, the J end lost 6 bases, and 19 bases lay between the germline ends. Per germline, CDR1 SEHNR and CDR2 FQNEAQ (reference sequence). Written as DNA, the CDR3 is TGTGCCAGCAGCTACGCTTCAGGGGAGCTGGGCGAGCAGTACTTC. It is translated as CASSYASGELGEQYF.

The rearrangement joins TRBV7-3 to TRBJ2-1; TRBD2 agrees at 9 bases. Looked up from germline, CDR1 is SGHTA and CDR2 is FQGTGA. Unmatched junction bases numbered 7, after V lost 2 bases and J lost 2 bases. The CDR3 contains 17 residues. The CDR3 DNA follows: TGTGCCAGCAGCTTATGGGCTAGCGGGACCACCTACAATGAGCAGTTCTTC. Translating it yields CASSLWASGTTYNEQFF.